Presented here are 3 T cell receptor beta chains from one specimen sequenced in a study of T cell repertoires in cytomegalovirus infection. A single record per CDR3 protein comes from TCRdb applying MiXCR to the reads. The sample includes some 800,000 distinct CDR3 sequences, roughly 29% of them seen just once. No cognate antigen is known for these TCRs. This specimen was cultured CD8+ T cells from PBMCs, taken from culture after CMV antigen stimulation. These TCRs come from a human donor in good health (CMV status not recorded). Some clones in this sample may be carry-over from other donors' samples.

V gene TRBV6-6 combines with J gene TRBJ1-4, with TRBD1 matching 8 bases. V lost 2 bases to trimming and J lost 0 bases; unmatched junction nucleotides: 8. The CDR3 totals 18 residues. Germline V gene sequence: CDR1 MNHNY, CDR2 SVGAGI (reference sequence). CDR3 residues: CASSYVQGASSTNEKLFF. Written as DNA, the CDR3 is TGTGCCAGCAGTTACGTCCAGGGGGCTTCCTCAACTAATGAAAAACTGTTTTTT.

The rearrangement joins TRBV7-9 to TRBJ1-2, with D perhaps matching TRBD1 (5 bases). Trimming took off 7 bases at V and 6 bases at J, with 18 bases between the two ends. The length of the CDR3 is 14 residues. Per germline, CDR1 SEHNR and CDR2 FQNEAQ (reference sequence). This CDR3 reads CASTSGRRTDGYTF. The CDR3 bases are TGTGCCAGCACCTCGGGACGGAGAACTGATGGCTACACCTTC. Complete variable domain (other parts from reference TRBV7-9 and TRBJ1-2): DTGVSQNPRHKITKRGQNVTFRCDPISEHNRLYWYRQTLGQGPEFLTYFQNEAQLEKSRLLSDRFSAERPKGSFSTLEIQRTEQGDSAMYLCASTSGRRTDGYTFGSGTRLTVV.

This clonotype was seen a handful of times. This chain joins TRBV4-1 and TRBJ1-1; maybe TRBD1 (6 bases). The CDR3 length is 14 residues. The germline V gene has CDR1 MGHRA and CDR2 YSYEKL. Trimming removed 0 bases at V and 7 bases at J, with 12 bases between. The CDR3 is CASSQEGTKDEAFF. The CDR3 DNA is TGCGCCAGCAGCCAAGAGGGGACAAAGGATGAAGCTTTCTTT.